The 20 T cell receptor beta chains below were found in one sample sequenced in a study of T cells in tuberculosis. TCRdb keeps only in-frame clones here, not all; method: immunoSEQ multiplex PCR. This sample has approximately 53,000 clones; more than 90% occur once, and the top ten carry over 1.1%. Time point specified: new active TB diagnosis, blood taken before or within 7 days of starting treatment. The sequences come from PBMCs, collected at tuberculosis diagnosis. The receptors here all came from an adult with tuberculosis.

This clone was seen once. The chain employs TRBV4-2 and TRBJ2-7, with 9 bases identical to TRBD1. The germline V gene has CDR1 LGHNA and CDR2 YNFKEQ. The J segment lost 4 bases and the V segment lost 1 base, leaving 5 bases of the junction unmatched. This CDR3 spans 15 amino acids. In nucleotides, the CDR3 is TGTGCCAGCAGCCAAGCCGCGGGACAGGGTTACGAGCAGTACTTC. This codes for CASSQAAGQGYEQYF.

The chain uses TRBV27 and TRBJ2-3; D is perhaps TRBD1 (6 bases). CDR1 and CDR2 (germline): MNHEY, SMNVEV (reference sequence). The CDR3 is 16 residues long. The V end was cut by 1 base, the J end by 8 bases, with 19 bases between. In DNA, the CDR3 is TGTGCCAGCAGTTTATACAGGGTCGGGCGATTGGGTACGCAGTATTTT. Protein sequence: CASSLYRVGRLGTQYF.

This clone was seen once. V and J are TRBV7-9 and TRBJ1-2; maybe TRBD1 (5 bases). This CDR3 is 13 amino acids long. Trimming shortened V by 1 base and J by 6 bases, and 9 bases separated the two germline ends. CDR1 is SEHNR, CDR2 FQNEAQ, per germline (reference sequence). The CDR3 spells CASSLDVGHGYTF. CDR3 DNA sequence: TGTGCCAGCAGCTTAGACGTGGGGCATGGCTACACCTTC.

A single count supports this clone. The chain combines TRBV28 with TRBJ1-2; no definite D call. V lost 6 bases and J 4 bases, leaving 12 bases between the germline ends. Germline assignment: CDR1 MDHEN and CDR2 SYDVKM. The CDR3 is 13 residues long. The CDR3 region is CASSQPQSYGYTF. CDR3 in DNA: TGTGCCAGCAGCCAACCCCAGTCCTATGGCTACACCTTC.

The chain has TRBV6-1 and TRBJ1-5, with a weak D call TRBD1 (5 bases). The CDR3 is 13 amino acids. Per germline, CDR1 MNHNS and CDR2 SASEGT. With 7 bases removed from V and 5 bases from J, the gap between germline ends came to 12 bases. DNA of the CDR3: TGTGCCAGCAACTGGGGGGGGGATCAGCCCCAGCATTTT. Encoded protein: CASNWGGDQPQHF.

This clone was seen a single time. The chain links TRBV7-2 to TRBJ2-7; 10 bases are shared with TRBD2. The CDR3 sequence is 14 residues long. The germline gives CDR1 SGHTA, CDR2 FQGNSA. The V gene end was trimmed by 3 bases and the J gene end by 6 bases; junction bases not matched to a gene: 5. CDR3 bases: TGTGCCAGCAGCTTCGGGACTAGCGTTGGCGAGCAGTACTTC. Its translation: CASSFGTSVGEQYF.

The CDR3 DNA reads as TGTGCCAGCTCACCGGTTACAGGGATGGGGACAGATACGCAGTATTTT. Its protein product is CASSPVTGMGTDTQYF. The chain employs TRBV18 and TRBJ2-3; weak D call: TRBD1 (6 bases). The CDR3 is 16 amino acids. Trimming removed 3 bases at V and 3 bases at J, with 16 bases between. Germline CDR1 is KGHSH and CDR2 is LQKENI.

The chain is built from TRBV28 and TRBJ2-1; 9 bases fit TRBD2. With V trimmed by 5 bases and J by 0 bases, 8 bases remained unmatched. Germline V lookup: CDR1 MDHEN, CDR2 SYDVKM. The CDR3 is 17 residues long. CDR3 sequence (DNA): TGTGCCAGCAGTCACACTCGACTAGCGGACTCCTACAATGAGCAGTTCTTC. As protein: CASSHTRLADSYNEQFF.

The chain joins TRBV28 to TRBJ2-1; maybe TRBD2 (6 bases). Trimming took off 3 bases at V and 7 bases at J, with 19 bases between the two ends. The CDR3 is 16 amino acids. Germline V gives CDR1 MDHEN, CDR2 SYDVKM. The CDR3 sequence is CASSFQTGLGGNEQFF. The CDR3 DNA sequence: TGTGCCAGCAGTTTTCAAACGGGGCTTGGGGGGAATGAGCAGTTCTTC.

The count of this clone is one. The chain links TRBV7-9 to TRBJ2-3; D is possibly TRBD2 (5 bases). The CDR3 consists of 14 residues. Germline V gives CDR1 SEHNR, CDR2 FQNEAQ (reference sequence). Trimming removed 3 bases at V and 2 bases at J, with 9 bases between. This CDR3 is CASSLREYTDTQYF. DNA for the CDR3: TGTGCCAGCAGCTTGAGGGAGTACACAGATACGCAGTATTTT.

The rearrangement uses TRBV27 and TRBJ2-7, with TRBD2 matching 9 bases. Unmatched junction bases numbered 6, after V lost 3 bases and J lost 0 bases. Germline assignment: CDR1 MNHEY and CDR2 SMNVEV (reference sequence). The CDR3 has 16 amino acids. DNA for the CDR3: TGTGCCAGCAGTTTCTCTATTAGCGGGAGCTCCTACGAGCAGTACTTC. Its translation: CASSFSISGSSYEQYF.

The chain uses TRBV6-5 and TRBJ2-7, with 7 bases that match TRBD1. The CDR3 is 16 residues long. The V and J ends lost 0 bases and 0 bases, in that order; junction bases with no gene match: 5. Germline lookup yields CDR1 MNHEY and CDR2 SVGAGI. Here the CDR3 reads CASSYSTGQASYEQYF. CDR3 DNA sequence: TGTGCCAGCAGTTACTCGACTGGACAGGCCTCCTACGAGCAGTACTTC.

V is TRBV14 and J is TRBJ1-2; 7 positions match TRBD1. The CDR3 is 16 residues long. J lost 4 bases, V lost 1 base, and 9 bases had no gene match. Germline-derived CDR1 and CDR2 are SGHDN and FVKESK. The CDR3 reads CASSQVYRGDAYGYTF. DNA for the CDR3: TGTGCCAGCAGCCAAGTATACAGGGGCGACGCCTATGGCTACACCTTC.

J is TRBJ2-7 and V is TRBV19; a possible D gene is TRBD2 (5 bases). CDR1 and CDR2 (germline): LNHDA, SQIVND (reference sequence). Trimming pared 5 bases from V and 0 bases from J, leaving 11 bases between. CDR3 length equals 14 residues. The CDR3 sequence: CASSASGLSYEQYF. CDR3 nucleotides: TGTGCCAGTAGTGCCAGCGGACTCTCCTACGAGCAGTACTTC.

This clone was seen once. The chain uses TRBV4-3 and TRBJ2-2; unclear D gene. The CDR3 length is 17 residues. Germline lookup yields CDR1 LGHNA and CDR2 YSLEER. With 0 bases removed from V and 3 bases from J, the gap between germline ends came to 14 bases. The CDR3 DNA is TGCGCCAGCAGCCAAGATCGGTCCGCGGCTCACACCGGGGAGCTGTTTTTT. Translating it yields CASSQDRSAAHTGELFF.

This sequence joins TRBV7-9 and TRBJ1-2; 10 bases map to TRBD1. The germline CDR1 and CDR2 sequences are SEHNR and FQNEAQ (reference sequence). J was trimmed by 4 bases and V by 5 bases; bases with no gene match: 10. CDR3 length: 16 residues. The CDR3 sequence: CASSATPGTGAYGYTF. In DNA, the CDR3 is TGTGCCAGCAGCGCCACTCCCGGGACAGGGGCCTATGGCTACACCTTC. Full variable domain (missing parts from reference TRBV7-9 and TRBJ1-2): DTGVSQNPRHKITKRGQNVTFRCDPISEHNRLYWYRQTLGQGPEFLTYFQNEAQLEKSRLLSDRFSAERPKGSFSTLEIQRTEQGDSAMYLCASSATPGTGAYGYTFGSGTRLTVV.

The J gene is TRBJ2-7, the V gene TRBV5-1; 13 nucleotides agree with TRBD2. The germline V gene has CDR1 SGHRS and CDR2 YFSETQ. V was clipped by 4 bases and J by 4 bases; unmatched bases: 5. CDR3 length: 15 amino acids. CDR3 amino acids: CASSVTSGRAYEQYF. The CDR3 bases are TGCGCCAGCAGCGTCACTAGCGGGAGGGCATACGAGCAGTACTTC.

The J gene is TRBJ1-2, the V gene TRBV7-2, with TRBD1 identical over 8 bases. The V segment lost 4 bases and the J segment 1 base; nucleotides outside the gene matches: 11. The CDR3 is made up of 17 amino acids. Germline V CDR1 and CDR2: SGHTA, FQGNSA. CDR3 sequence: CASSSTGARLFNYGYTF. DNA of the CDR3: TGTGCCAGCAGCTCGACAGGGGCCAGACTATTTAACTATGGCTACACCTTC. The variable domain in full, with the rest retrieved from reference TRBV7-2 and TRBJ1-2, is GAGVSQSPSNKVTEKGKDVELRCDPISGHTALYWYRQSLGQGLEFLIYFQGNSAPDKSGLPSDRFSAERTGGSVSTLTIQRTQQEDSAVYLCASSSTGARLFNYGYTFGSGTRLTVV.

The chain recombines TRBV13 with TRBJ1-3, with D perhaps matching TRBD1 (6 bases). Germline V gene data show CDR1 as PRHDT and CDR2 as FYEKMQ (reference sequence). This CDR3 has 16 amino acids. V lost 4 bases and J 2 bases, leaving 15 bases between the germline ends. The CDR3 region is CASSWTQQGAGNTIYF. The CDR3 coding sequence is TGTGCCAGCAGCTGGACGCAACAGGGCGCTGGAAACACCATATATTTT.

The chain has TRBV16 and TRBJ1-2, with 9 bases identical to TRBD1. V lost 1 base to trimming and J lost 5 bases; unmatched junction nucleotides: 2. This CDR3 region has 14 residues. Germline values: CDR1 KGHSY, CDR2 FQNENV. DNA of the CDR3: TGTGCCAGCAGCCAATGGACAGGGGCTTATGGCTACACCTTC. Translating gives CASSQWTGAYGYTF.